This TCR beta chain was recovered during a study of blood T cell repertoires in COVID-19. V was trimmed by 3 bases and J by 3 bases, leaving 16 bases between them. This CDR3 has 15 residues. Germline-derived CDR1 and CDR2 are DFQATT and SNEGSKA (reference sequence). This table comes from immunoSEQ multiplex PCR, and its TCRdb copy is limited to in-frame clones, with some not included. The table shows about 200,000 clones, with about 83% occurring only once. The clonotype was recovered from a woman in her 50s with acute or convalescent COVID-19. The chain has TRBV20-1 and TRBJ2-3, with D tentatively TRBD2 (6 bases). Specimen: peripheral blood. CDR3 in DNA: TGCAGTGCTAGTGAGAGACTAGGTATTACAGATACGCAGTATTTT. Its protein product is CSASERLGITDTQYF.